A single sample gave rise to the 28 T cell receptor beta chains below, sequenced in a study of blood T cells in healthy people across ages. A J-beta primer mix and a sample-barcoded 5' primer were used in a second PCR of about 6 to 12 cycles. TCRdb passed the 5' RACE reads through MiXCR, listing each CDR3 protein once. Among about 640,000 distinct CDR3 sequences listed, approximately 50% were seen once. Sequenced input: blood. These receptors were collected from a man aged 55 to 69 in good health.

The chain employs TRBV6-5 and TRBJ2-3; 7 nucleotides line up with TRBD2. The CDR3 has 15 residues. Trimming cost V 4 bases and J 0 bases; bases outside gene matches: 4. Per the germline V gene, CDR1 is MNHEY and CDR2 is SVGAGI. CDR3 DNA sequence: TGTGCCAGCAGTTGGCGGGGGACTAGCACAGATACGCAGTATTTT. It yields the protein CASSWRGTSTDTQYF.

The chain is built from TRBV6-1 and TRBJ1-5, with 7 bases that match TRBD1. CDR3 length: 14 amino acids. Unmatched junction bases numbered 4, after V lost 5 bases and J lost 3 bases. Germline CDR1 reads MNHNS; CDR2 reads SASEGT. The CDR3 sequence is CASSMDRTNQPQHF. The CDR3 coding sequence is TGTGCCAGCAGTATGGACAGGACCAATCAGCCCCAGCATTTT.

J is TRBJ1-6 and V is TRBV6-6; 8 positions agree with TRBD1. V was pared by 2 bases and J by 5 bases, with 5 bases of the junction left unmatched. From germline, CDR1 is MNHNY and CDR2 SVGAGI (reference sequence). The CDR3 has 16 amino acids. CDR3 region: CASSYAGQGDNSPLHF. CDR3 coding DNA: TGTGCCAGCAGTTACGCCGGACAGGGCGATAATTCACCCCTCCACTTT.

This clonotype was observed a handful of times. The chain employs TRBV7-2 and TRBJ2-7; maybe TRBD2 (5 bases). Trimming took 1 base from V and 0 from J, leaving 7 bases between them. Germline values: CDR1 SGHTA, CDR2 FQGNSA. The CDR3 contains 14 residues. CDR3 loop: CASSLGTHSYEQYF. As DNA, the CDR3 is TGTGCCAGCAGCTTAGGGACTCACTCCTACGAGCAGTACTTC.

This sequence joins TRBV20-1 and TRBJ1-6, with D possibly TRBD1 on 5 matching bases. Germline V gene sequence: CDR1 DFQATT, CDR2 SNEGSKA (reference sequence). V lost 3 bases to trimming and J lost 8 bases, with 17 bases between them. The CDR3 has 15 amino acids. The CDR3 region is CSASRGVAPDSPLHF. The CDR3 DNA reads TGCAGTGCTAGTCGGGGGGTGGCCCCTGATTCACCCCTCCACTTT.

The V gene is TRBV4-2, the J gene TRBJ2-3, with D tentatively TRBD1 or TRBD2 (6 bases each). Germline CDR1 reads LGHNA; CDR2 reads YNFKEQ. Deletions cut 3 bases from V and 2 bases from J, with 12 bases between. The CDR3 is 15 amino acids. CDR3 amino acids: CASSQRGAPTDTQYF. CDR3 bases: TGTGCCAGCAGCCAGAGGGGGGCCCCCACAGATACGCAGTATTTT.

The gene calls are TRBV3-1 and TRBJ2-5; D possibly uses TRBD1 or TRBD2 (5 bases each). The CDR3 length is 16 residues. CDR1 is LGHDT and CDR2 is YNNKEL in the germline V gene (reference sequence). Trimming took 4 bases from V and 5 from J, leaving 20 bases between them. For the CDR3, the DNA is TGTGCCAGCAGCCCTTCCCGGGACGCCCTGTGGGAGACCCAGTACTTC. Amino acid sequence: CASSPSRDALWETQYF.

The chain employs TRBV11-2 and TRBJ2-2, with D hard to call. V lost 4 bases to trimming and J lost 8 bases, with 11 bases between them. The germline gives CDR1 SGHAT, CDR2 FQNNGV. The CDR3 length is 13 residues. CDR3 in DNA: TGTGCCAGCAGCTCAAGGCGCCCGGGGGAGCTGTTTTTT. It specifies CASSSRRPGELFF.

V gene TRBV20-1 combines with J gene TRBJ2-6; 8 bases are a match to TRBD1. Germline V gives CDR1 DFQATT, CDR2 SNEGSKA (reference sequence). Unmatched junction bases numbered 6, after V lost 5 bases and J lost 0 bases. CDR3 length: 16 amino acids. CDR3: CSAGQGEISGANVLTF. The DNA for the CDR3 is TGCAGTGCTGGACAGGGTGAGATCTCTGGGGCCAACGTCCTGACTTTC.

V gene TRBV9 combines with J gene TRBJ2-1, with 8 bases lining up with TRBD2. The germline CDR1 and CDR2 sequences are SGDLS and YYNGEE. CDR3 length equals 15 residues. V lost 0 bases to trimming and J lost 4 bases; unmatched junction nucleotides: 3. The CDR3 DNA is TGTGCCAGCAGCGTAGGAGCGGGGGATTACAATGAGCAGTTCTTC. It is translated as CASSVGAGDYNEQFF.

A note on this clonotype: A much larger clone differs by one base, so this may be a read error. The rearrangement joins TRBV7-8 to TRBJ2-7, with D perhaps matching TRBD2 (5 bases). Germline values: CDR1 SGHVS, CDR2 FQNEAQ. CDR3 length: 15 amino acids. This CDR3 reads CASSPRGGFSDEQYF. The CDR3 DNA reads TGTGCCAGCAGCCCACGAGGCGGGTTCTCCGACGAGCAGTACTTC.

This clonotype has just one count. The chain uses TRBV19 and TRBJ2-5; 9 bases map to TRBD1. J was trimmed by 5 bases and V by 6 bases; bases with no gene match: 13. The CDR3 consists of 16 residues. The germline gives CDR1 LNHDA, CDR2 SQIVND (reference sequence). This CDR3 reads CASSATGGLESETQYF. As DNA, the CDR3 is TGTGCCAGTAGCGCGACAGGGGGACTGGAGTCGGAGACCCAGTACTTC.

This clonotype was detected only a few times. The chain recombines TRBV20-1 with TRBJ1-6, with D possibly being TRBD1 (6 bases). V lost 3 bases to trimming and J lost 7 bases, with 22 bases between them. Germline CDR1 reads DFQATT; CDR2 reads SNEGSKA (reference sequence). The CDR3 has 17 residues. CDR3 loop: CSASGPLTRGMNSPLHF. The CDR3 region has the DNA TGCAGTGCTAGTGGGCCCCTTACCAGGGGAATGAATTCACCCCTCCACTTT.

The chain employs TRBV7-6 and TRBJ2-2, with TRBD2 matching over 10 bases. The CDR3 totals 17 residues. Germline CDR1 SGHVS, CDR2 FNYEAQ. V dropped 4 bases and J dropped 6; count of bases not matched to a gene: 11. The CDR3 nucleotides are TGTGCCAGCAGCTCATCCATTACTAGCGGGGTTTCCGGGGAGCTGTTTTTT. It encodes CASSSSITSGVSGELFF.

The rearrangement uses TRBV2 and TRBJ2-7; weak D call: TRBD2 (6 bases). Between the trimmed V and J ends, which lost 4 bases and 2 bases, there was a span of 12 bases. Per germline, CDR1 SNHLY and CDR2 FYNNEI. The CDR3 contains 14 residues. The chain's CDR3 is CASSVGGPAYEQYF. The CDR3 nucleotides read TGTGCCAGCAGTGTCGGGGGTCCAGCCTACGAGCAGTACTTC.

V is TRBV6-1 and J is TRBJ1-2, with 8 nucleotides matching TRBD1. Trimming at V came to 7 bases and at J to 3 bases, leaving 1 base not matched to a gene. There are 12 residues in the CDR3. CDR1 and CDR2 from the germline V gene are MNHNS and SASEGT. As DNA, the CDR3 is TGTGCCAGCACAGGGGGCTACTATGGCTACACCTTC. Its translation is CASTGGYYGYTF.

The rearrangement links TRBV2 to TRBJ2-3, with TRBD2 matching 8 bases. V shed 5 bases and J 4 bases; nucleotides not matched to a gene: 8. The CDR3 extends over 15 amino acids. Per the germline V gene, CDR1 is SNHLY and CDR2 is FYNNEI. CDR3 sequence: CASSPWYGGADTQYF. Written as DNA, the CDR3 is TGTGCCAGCAGTCCCTGGTACGGGGGGGCAGATACGCAGTATTTT.

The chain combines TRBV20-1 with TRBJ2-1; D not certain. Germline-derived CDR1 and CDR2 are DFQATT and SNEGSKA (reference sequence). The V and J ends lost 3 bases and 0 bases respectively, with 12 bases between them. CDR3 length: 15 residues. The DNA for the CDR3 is TGCAGTGCTAGTGTCCCCTTGAGCTCCTACAATGAGCAGTTCTTC. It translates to CSASVPLSSYNEQFF.

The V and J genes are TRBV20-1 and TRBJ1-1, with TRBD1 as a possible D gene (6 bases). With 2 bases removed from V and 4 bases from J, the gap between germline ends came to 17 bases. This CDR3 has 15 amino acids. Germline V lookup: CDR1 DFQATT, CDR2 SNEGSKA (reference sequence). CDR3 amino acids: CSARSPVQGSTEAFF. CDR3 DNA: TGCAGTGCTAGATCACCAGTACAGGGATCCACTGAAGCTTTCTTT.

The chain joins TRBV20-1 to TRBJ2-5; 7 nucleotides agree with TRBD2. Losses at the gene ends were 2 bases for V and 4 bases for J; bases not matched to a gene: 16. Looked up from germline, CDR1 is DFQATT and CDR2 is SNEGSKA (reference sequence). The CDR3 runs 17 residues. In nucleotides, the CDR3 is TGCAGTGCTAGAACCGGGTGGCCTAGCGGTCCCGGAGAGACCCAGTACTTC. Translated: CSARTGWPSGPGETQYF.

CDR3 in amino acids: CASGPGGSNYGYTF. The DNA for the CDR3 is TGCGCCAGCGGTCCCGGAGGGTCTAACTATGGCTACACCTTC. V gene TRBV5-1 combines with J gene TRBJ1-2; no clear D. Trimming removed 7 bases from V and 0 bases from J, with 13 bases in between. This CDR3 comprises 14 residues. Germline V gene data show CDR1 as SGHRS and CDR2 as YFSETQ.

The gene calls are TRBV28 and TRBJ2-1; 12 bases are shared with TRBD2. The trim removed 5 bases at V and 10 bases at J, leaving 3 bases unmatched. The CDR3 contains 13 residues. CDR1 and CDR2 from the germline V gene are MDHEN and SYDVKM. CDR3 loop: CASSGGTSGEQFF. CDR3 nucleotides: TGTGCCAGCAGTGGGGGGACTAGCGGGGAGCAGTTCTTC.

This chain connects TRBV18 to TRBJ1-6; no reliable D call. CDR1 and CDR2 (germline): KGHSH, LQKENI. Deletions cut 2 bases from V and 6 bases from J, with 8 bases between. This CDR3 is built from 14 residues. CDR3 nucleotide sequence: TGTGCCAGCTCACCAGACACGGTTAATTCACCCCTCCACTTT. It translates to CASSPDTVNSPLHF.

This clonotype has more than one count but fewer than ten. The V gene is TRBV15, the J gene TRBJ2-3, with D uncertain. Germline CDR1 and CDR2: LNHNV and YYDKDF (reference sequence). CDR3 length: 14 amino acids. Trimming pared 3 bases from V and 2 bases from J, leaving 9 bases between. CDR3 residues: CATSSMRLTDTQYF. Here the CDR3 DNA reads TGTGCCACCAGCAGTATGAGGCTCACAGATACGCAGTATTTT.

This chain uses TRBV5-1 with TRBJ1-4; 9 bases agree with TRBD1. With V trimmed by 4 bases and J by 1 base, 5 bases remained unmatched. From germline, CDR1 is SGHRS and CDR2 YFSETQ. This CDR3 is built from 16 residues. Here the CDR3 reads CASSPGGQGTNEKLFF. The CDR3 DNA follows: TGCGCCAGCAGCCCTGGGGGACAGGGAACTAATGAAAAACTGTTTTTT.

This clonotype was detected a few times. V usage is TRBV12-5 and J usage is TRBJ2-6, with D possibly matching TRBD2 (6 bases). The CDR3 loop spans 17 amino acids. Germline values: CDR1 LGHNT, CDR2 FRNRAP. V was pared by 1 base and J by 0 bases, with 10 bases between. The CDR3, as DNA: TGTGCTAGTGGTTTGGCGGGACTTAGCTCTGGGGCCAACGTCCTGACTTTC. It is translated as CASGLAGLSSGANVLTF.

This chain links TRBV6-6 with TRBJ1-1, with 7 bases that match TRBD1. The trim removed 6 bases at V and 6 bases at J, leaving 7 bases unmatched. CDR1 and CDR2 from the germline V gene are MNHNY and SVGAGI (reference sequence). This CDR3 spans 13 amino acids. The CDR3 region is CASRQGRDAEAFF. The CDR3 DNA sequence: TGTGCCAGCAGACAGGGGCGAGACGCTGAAGCTTTCTTT.

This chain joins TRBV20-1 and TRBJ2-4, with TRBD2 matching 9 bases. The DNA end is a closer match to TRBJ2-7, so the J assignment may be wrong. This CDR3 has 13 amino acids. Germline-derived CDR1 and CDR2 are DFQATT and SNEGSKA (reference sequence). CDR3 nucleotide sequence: TGCAGTGCCCAGAGCGGGGGGCCCCACGAGCAGTACTTC. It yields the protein CSAQSGGPHEQYF.